Listed below are T cell receptor beta chains from one sample, sequenced in a study of cytomegalovirus exposure and HLA in healthy donors. Some clones are missing from TCRdb's copy, which holds only in-frame ones; the method was immunoSEQ multiplex PCR. The data show about 140,000 clones, approximately 84% seen once. The sample consisted of PBMCs. Source of these receptors: a woman aged 40 to 50 in good health and CMV-seronegative. CDR3s include the opening cysteine and the closing phenylalanine or tryptophan.

cdr3_length j_call v_call cdr3_aa
17 TRBJ2-6 TRBV28 CASTPTAQHSGANVLTF
15 TRBJ2-7 TRBV7-2 CASSSNRGLVSEQYF
14 TRBJ2-5 TRBV7-8 CASSLYLSQETQYF
17 TRBJ2-3 TRBV7-2 CASSLWGRGRALDTQYF
14 TRBJ1-2 TRBV7-9 CASSLMGGSYGYTF
14 TRBJ2-2 TRBV7-2 CASSLFERGGELFF
16 TRBJ1-3 TRBV10-1 CASSEFPDSSGNTIYF
14 TRBJ2-3 TRBV5-6 CASSFGTVADTQYF
10 TRBJ2-7 TRBV28 CASSTYEQYF
15 TRBJ2-3 TRBV4-2 CASSQDQGRTDTQYF
13 TRBJ1-2 TRBV6-5 CASSYDGDYGYTF
14 TRBJ2-5 TRBV29-1 CSAAPGQLQETQYF
15 TRBJ1-1 TRBV30 CAWQGLLTMNTEAFF
14 TRBJ1-1 TRBV27 CASSLGRVNTEAFF
17 TRBJ2-1 TRBV7-9 CASSKPWTSGLYNEQFF
15 TRBJ1-1 TRBV18 CASSPPFGSGTEAFF
13 TRBJ2-7 TRBV10-1 CASSVAGSYEQYF
16 TRBJ2-3 TRBV7-3 CSSSHGLAGLSDTQYF
13 TRBJ1-3 TRBV6-5 CASSGQGRNTIYF
13 TRBJ1-1 TRBV29-1 CSVGSGKNTEAFF
14 TRBJ1-4 TRBV2 CAGQPGQHNEKLFF
16 TRBJ2-5 TRBV11-1 CASSQTRGGLSETQYF
15 TRBJ1-2 TRBV6-1 CASLVMTGLEYGYTF
11 TRBJ1-1 TRBV6-1 CASARQIEAFF
15 TRBJ1-2 TRBV7-8 CASSLPGQGGYGYTF
11 TRBJ1-1 TRBV19 CASSYQSGAFF
14 TRBJ1-5 TRBV7-2 CASTPGQGFQPQHF
13 TRBJ1-4 TRBV5-1 CASSSGGFEKLFF
14 TRBJ1-2 TRBV7-9 CASSQGETIYGYTF
15 TRBJ2-7 TRBV2 CASSEWGQGGHEQYF
13 TRBJ2-1 TRBV7-9 CASRVAVNNEQFF
14 TRBJ1-1 TRBV9 CASSVSQENTEAFF
15 TRBJ2-7 TRBV7-9 CASASPERATYEQYF
17 TRBJ2-5 TRBV27 CASSLFGDSLHTGTQYF
15 TRBJ2-7 TRBV7-3 CASSLGAGNSYEQYF
15 TRBJ2-1 TRBV19 CASSIGRGLYNEQFF
12 TRBJ1-5 TRBV7-9 CASSSPNQPQHF
15 TRBJ2-1 TRBV5-4 CASSPERDSYNEQFF
14 TRBJ2-3 TRBV4-3 CASSQWTQGETQYF
13 TRBJ1-4 TRBV4-3 CASGGTANEKLFF
16 TRBJ2-7 TRBV10-3 CAISEPPTSGSFEQYF
13 TRBJ2-1 TRBV2 CATSKGGEVEQFF
14 TRBJ2-3 TRBV9 CASSVSGTADTQYF
15 TRBJ2-3 TRBV7-6 CASSLDRQFTDTQYF
15 TRBJ2-7 TRBV7-2 CASSLTSGRSYEQYF
14 TRBJ2-1 TRBV4-1 CASSRPGGRYEQFF
16 TRBJ2-1 TRBV7-9 CASSLSLAGSYNEQFF
15 TRBJ2-2 TRBV18 CASSSDRSGTGELFF
14 TRBJ2-7 TRBV2 CASSEETGAYEQYF
14 TRBJ2-1 TRBV7-9 CASSFLAGVNEQFF
12 TRBJ2-2 TRBV5-6 CASSWGPGELFF
13 TRBJ2-7 TRBV10-2 CASSWGQSYEQYF
15 TRBJ2-7 TRBV10-1 CASNEQGGRSYEQYF
14 TRBJ2-7 TRBV9 CASNHKGPTYEQYF
19 TRBJ2-2 TRBV4-1 CASSHLRGQGDTNTGELFF
16 TRBJ2-3 TRBV9 CASSKGRVGFEDTQYF
14 TRBJ1-1 TRBV5-1 CASSLAQGATEAFF
18 TRBJ2-1 TRBV19 CASRGGTLAGGHYNEQFF
17 TRBJ2-3 TRBV9 CASSQRVRGSLTDTQYF
13 TRBJ2-5 TRBV7-2 CASSSSGRETQYF